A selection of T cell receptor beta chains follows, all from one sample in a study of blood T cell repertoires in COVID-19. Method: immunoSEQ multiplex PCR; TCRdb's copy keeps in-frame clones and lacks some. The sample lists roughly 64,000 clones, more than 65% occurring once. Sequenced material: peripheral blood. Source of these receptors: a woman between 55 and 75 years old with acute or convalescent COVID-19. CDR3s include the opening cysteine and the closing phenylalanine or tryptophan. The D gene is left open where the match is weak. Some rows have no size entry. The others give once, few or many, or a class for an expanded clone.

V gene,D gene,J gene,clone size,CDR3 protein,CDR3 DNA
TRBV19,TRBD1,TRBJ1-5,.,CASGQGMGNQPQHF,TGTGCCAGTGGACAGGGGATGGGCAATCAGCCCCAGCATTTT
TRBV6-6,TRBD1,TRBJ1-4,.,CASNAPGQDEKLFF,TGTGCCAGCAACGCCCCGGGACAGGATGAAAAACTGTTTTTT
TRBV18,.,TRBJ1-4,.,CASSATVPNEKLFF,TGTGCCAGCTCAGCGACAGTACCTAATGAAAAACTGTTTTTT
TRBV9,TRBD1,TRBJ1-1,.,CASSVPPPRPGQGVMNTEAFF,TGTGCCAGCAGCGTACCTCCACCCCGGCCGGGACAGGGGGTAATGAACACTGAAGCTTTCTTT
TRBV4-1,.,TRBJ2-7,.,CASSPTTSSSYEQYF,TGCGCCAGCAGCCCAACGACAAGTAGCTCCTACGAGCAGTACTTC
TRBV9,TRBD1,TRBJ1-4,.,CASSVDRGDEKLFF,TGTGCCAGCAGCGTAGACAGGGGTGATGAAAAACTGTTTTTT
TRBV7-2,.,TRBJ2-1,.,CASSPTVSDYNEQFF,TGTGCCAGCAGCCCGACAGTTTCGGATTACAATGAGCAGTTCTTC
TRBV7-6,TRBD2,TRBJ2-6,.,CASSRGGPGANVLTF,TGTGCCAGCAGCCGGGGGGGCCCTGGGGCCAACGTCCTGACTTTC
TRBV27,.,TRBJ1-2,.,CASSFDGGGLLDYGYTF,TGTGCCAGCAGTTTTGACGGCGGAGGGTTGTTAGACTATGGCTACACCTTC
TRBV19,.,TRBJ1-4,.,CASMGGLDEKLFF,TGTGCCAGTATGGGGGGGCTGGATGAAAAACTGTTTTTT
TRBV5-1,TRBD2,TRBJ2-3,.,CASSLGTSGSTDTQYF,TGCGCCAGCAGCTTGGGAACTAGCGGGTCCACAGATACGCAGTATTTT
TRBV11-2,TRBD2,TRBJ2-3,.,CASSPTSGDTDTQYF,TGTGCCAGCAGCCCGACTAGCGGGGACACAGATACGCAGTATTTT
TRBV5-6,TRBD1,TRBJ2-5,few,CASSLTGGETQYF,TGTGCCAGCAGCTTAACAGGGGGAGAGACCCAGTACTTC
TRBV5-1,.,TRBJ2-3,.,CASTLGSSSSTDTQYF,TGCGCCAGCACCTTGGGTAGCAGCTCTAGCACAGATACGCAGTATTTT
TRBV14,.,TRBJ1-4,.,CASSQGGLQGEKLFF,TGTGCCAGCAGCCAAGGGGGACTTCAAGGGGAAAAACTGTTTTTT
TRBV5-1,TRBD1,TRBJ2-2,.,CASSLVSGQGGMRLSGELFF,TGCGCCAGCAGCTTGGTATCCGGACAGGGGGGAATGCGTTTATCCGGGGAGCTGTTTTTT
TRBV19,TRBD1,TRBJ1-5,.,CASLTGGHDQPQHF,TGTGCCAGTTTGACAGGGGGCCACGATCAGCCCCAGCATTTT
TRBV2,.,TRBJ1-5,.,CASSVNRVLVNSNQPQHF,TGTGCCAGCAGTGTTAACAGGGTCCTGGTTAATAGCAATCAGCCCCAGCATTTT
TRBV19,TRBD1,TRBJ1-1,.,CASSVNRGLLNTEAFF,TGTGCCAGTAGTGTCAACAGGGGGTTGCTGAACACTGAAGCTTTCTTT
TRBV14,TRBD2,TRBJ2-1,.,CASSRPLLAGAYNEQFF,TGTGCCAGCAGCCGTCCACTTCTAGCGGGGGCCTACAATGAGCAGTTCTTC
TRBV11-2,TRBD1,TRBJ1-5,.,CASSRSGQANQPQHF,TGTGCCAGCAGCCGATCGGGACAGGCTAATCAGCCCCAGCATTTT
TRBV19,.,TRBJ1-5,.,CASSMRKNQPQHF,TGTGCCAGTAGTATGAGAAAGAATCAGCCCCAGCATTTT
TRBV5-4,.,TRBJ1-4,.,CASSLEATNEKLFF,TGTGCCAGCAGCTTAGAGGCAACTAATGAAAAACTGTTTTTT
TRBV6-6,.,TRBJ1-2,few,CASSYDRHQDGYTF,TGTGCCAGCAGTTACGACAGGCATCAAGATGGCTACACCTTC
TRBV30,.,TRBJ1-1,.,CAWSVRQGTEAFF,TGTGCCTGGAGTGTAAGGCAGGGCACTGAAGCTTTCTTT
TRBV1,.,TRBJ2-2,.,CTSSQDWRTSGGAFTGELFF,TGCACCAGCAGCCAAGATTGGCGGACTAGCGGGGGGGCCTTCACCGGGGAGCTGTTTTTT